Listed below are T cell receptor beta chains from one sample, sequenced in a study of T cells of healthy individuals. Via MiXCR, TCRdb re-called the 5' RACE reads, giving one row per CDR3 protein. The table shows 45,000 to 60,000 distinct CDR3 sequences, with 14% to 15% occurring only once. The receptors come from a human donor in good health. CDR3s include the opening cysteine and the closing phenylalanine or tryptophan. D genes are given only for firm matches. Size values are once, few and many counts, or a class for expanded clones, and some rows have none.

j_gene	v_gene	d_gene	abundance	CDR3aa	CDR3nt
TRBJ1-1	TRBV9	.	few	CASSVSGVNTEAFF	TGTGCCAGCAGCGTGAGTGGGGTAAACACTGAAGCTTTCTTT
TRBJ1-2	TRBV6-5	.	few	CASSYRFGEGYGYTF	TGTGCCAGCAGTTACAGGTTCGGGGAGGGCTATGGCTACACCTTC
TRBJ2-7	TRBV24-1	TRBD1	many	CATSRTGGHEQYF	TGTGCCACCAGCCGAACAGGGGGCCACGAGCAGTACTTC
TRBJ1-2	TRBV24-1	TRBD1	many	CATSDAGTGYGYTF	TGTGCCACCAGTGATGCCGGGACAGGGTATGGCTACACCTTC
TRBJ1-1	TRBV20-1	.	many	CSANLGRIYTEAFF	TGCAGTGCTAATCTAGGACGGATTTACACTGAAGCTTTCTTT
TRBJ2-7	TRBV7-2	.	.	CASSFKSAAEYEQYF	TGTGCCAGCAGTTTTAAATCCGCCGCGGAATACGAGCAGTACTTC
TRBJ2-3	TRBV24-1	.	many	CATSDFDTQYF	TGTGCCACCAGTGATTTCGATACGCAGTATTTT
TRBJ2-1	TRBV6-6	.	few	CATSLTPYNEQFF	TGTGCCACCTCCCTGACACCGTACAATGAGCAGTTCTTC
TRBJ2-3	TRBV6-2/TRBV6-3	TRBD1	few	CASSSPGDRGTDTQYF	TGTGCCAGCAGTTCCCCAGGGGACAGGGGGACAGATACGCAGTATTTT
TRBJ1-3	TRBV11-3	.	many	CASSLGIGNTIYF	TGTGCCAGCAGTCTGGGGATCGGAAACACCATATATTTT
TRBJ2-5	TRBV7-8	TRBD1	.	CASSSRGGGETQYF	TGTGCCAGCAGCTCTCGAGGGGGCGGGGAGACCCAGTACTTC
TRBJ2-1	TRBV29-1	TRBD2	many	CSVGLGLAGEGEQFF	TGCAGCGTTGGACTCGGACTAGCGGGAGAGGGTGAGCAGTTCTTC
TRBJ2-5	TRBV5-1	TRBD2	.	CASSLIAGRQETQYF	TGCGCCAGCAGCTTGATAGCGGGGCGTCAAGAGACCCAGTACTTC
TRBJ1-2	TRBV5-1	TRBD1	.	CASSSGGYGYNF	TGCGCCAGCAGCTCAGGGGGCTATGGCTACAACTTC
TRBJ1-2	TRBV24-1	TRBD1	few	CATADRVNGYTF	TGTGCCACGGCGGACAGGGTCAATGGCTACACCTTC
TRBJ2-1	TRBV4-3	TRBD1	.	CASSQDEARGTNEQFF	TGCGCCAGCAGCCAAGATGAGGCCAGGGGGACAAATGAGCAGTTCTTC
TRBJ1-1	TRBV6-5	.	.	CASTQGGGTEAFF	TGTGCCAGCACCCAGGGAGGGGGCACTGAAGCTTTCTTT
TRBJ2-4	TRBV7-2	.	few	CASSLVGGPENIQYF	TGTGCCAGCAGCTTAGTAGGAGGACCGGAAAACATTCAGTACTTC
TRBJ1-5	TRBV10-3	.	many	CAISESSHQPQHF	TGTGCCATCAGTGAGTCGAGCCATCAGCCCCAGCATTTT
TRBJ2-3	TRBV11-2	TRBD2	.	CASVFWAGGRFDTQYF	TGTGCCAGCGTATTCTGGGCGGGGGGGCGGTTTGATACGCAGTATTTT
TRBJ1-1	TRBV7-2	.	few	CASSLFTKTLNTEAFF	TGTGCCAGCAGCTTATTCACGAAAACCCTGAACACTGAAGCTTTCTTT
TRBJ2-7	TRBV20-1	.	few	CSARESSRGYEQYF	TGCAGTGCTAGAGAGAGTTCTAGAGGTTACGAGCAGTACTTC
TRBJ1-2	TRBV7-2	.	.	CASSRDTADYGYTF	TGTGCCAGCAGCCGGGACACGGCAGACTATGGCTACACCTTC
TRBJ1-1	TRBV29-1	.	many	CSTPLGAEAFF	TGCAGCACACCCCTGGGGGCTGAAGCTTTCTTT
TRBJ2-3	TRBV19	.	many	CASGRGLAMTDTQYF	TGTGCCAGTGGACGTGGGCTAGCGATGACAGATACGCAGTATTTT
TRBJ1-4	TRBV20-1	.	.	CSAGSEEKLFF	TGCAGCGCCGGGAGTGAGGAAAAACTGTTTTTT
TRBJ2-1	TRBV29-1	TRBD2	few	CSLLGEGRSYNEQFF	TGCAGCCTGCTGGGGGAGGGCCGGTCCTACAATGAGCAGTTCTTC
TRBJ1-6	TRBV7-8	TRBD1	.	CASRETGGRSPLHF	TGTGCCAGCAGAGAAACAGGGGGAAGATCACCCCTCCACTTT